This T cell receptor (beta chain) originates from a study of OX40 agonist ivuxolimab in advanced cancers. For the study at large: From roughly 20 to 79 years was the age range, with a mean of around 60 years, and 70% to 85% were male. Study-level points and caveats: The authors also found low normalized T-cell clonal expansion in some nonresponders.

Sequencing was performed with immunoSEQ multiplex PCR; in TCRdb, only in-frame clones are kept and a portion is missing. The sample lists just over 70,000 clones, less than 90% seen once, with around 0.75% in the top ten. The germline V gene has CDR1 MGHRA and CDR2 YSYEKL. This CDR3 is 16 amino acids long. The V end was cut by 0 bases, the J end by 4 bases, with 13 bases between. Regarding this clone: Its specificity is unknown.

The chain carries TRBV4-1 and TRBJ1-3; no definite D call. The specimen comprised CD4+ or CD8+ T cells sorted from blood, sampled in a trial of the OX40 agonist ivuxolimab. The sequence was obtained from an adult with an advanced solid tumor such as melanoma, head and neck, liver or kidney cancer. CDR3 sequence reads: CASSQDDRAVGNTIYF. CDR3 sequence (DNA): TGCGCCAGCAGCCAAGATGATAGGGCTGTAGGAAACACCATATATTTT.